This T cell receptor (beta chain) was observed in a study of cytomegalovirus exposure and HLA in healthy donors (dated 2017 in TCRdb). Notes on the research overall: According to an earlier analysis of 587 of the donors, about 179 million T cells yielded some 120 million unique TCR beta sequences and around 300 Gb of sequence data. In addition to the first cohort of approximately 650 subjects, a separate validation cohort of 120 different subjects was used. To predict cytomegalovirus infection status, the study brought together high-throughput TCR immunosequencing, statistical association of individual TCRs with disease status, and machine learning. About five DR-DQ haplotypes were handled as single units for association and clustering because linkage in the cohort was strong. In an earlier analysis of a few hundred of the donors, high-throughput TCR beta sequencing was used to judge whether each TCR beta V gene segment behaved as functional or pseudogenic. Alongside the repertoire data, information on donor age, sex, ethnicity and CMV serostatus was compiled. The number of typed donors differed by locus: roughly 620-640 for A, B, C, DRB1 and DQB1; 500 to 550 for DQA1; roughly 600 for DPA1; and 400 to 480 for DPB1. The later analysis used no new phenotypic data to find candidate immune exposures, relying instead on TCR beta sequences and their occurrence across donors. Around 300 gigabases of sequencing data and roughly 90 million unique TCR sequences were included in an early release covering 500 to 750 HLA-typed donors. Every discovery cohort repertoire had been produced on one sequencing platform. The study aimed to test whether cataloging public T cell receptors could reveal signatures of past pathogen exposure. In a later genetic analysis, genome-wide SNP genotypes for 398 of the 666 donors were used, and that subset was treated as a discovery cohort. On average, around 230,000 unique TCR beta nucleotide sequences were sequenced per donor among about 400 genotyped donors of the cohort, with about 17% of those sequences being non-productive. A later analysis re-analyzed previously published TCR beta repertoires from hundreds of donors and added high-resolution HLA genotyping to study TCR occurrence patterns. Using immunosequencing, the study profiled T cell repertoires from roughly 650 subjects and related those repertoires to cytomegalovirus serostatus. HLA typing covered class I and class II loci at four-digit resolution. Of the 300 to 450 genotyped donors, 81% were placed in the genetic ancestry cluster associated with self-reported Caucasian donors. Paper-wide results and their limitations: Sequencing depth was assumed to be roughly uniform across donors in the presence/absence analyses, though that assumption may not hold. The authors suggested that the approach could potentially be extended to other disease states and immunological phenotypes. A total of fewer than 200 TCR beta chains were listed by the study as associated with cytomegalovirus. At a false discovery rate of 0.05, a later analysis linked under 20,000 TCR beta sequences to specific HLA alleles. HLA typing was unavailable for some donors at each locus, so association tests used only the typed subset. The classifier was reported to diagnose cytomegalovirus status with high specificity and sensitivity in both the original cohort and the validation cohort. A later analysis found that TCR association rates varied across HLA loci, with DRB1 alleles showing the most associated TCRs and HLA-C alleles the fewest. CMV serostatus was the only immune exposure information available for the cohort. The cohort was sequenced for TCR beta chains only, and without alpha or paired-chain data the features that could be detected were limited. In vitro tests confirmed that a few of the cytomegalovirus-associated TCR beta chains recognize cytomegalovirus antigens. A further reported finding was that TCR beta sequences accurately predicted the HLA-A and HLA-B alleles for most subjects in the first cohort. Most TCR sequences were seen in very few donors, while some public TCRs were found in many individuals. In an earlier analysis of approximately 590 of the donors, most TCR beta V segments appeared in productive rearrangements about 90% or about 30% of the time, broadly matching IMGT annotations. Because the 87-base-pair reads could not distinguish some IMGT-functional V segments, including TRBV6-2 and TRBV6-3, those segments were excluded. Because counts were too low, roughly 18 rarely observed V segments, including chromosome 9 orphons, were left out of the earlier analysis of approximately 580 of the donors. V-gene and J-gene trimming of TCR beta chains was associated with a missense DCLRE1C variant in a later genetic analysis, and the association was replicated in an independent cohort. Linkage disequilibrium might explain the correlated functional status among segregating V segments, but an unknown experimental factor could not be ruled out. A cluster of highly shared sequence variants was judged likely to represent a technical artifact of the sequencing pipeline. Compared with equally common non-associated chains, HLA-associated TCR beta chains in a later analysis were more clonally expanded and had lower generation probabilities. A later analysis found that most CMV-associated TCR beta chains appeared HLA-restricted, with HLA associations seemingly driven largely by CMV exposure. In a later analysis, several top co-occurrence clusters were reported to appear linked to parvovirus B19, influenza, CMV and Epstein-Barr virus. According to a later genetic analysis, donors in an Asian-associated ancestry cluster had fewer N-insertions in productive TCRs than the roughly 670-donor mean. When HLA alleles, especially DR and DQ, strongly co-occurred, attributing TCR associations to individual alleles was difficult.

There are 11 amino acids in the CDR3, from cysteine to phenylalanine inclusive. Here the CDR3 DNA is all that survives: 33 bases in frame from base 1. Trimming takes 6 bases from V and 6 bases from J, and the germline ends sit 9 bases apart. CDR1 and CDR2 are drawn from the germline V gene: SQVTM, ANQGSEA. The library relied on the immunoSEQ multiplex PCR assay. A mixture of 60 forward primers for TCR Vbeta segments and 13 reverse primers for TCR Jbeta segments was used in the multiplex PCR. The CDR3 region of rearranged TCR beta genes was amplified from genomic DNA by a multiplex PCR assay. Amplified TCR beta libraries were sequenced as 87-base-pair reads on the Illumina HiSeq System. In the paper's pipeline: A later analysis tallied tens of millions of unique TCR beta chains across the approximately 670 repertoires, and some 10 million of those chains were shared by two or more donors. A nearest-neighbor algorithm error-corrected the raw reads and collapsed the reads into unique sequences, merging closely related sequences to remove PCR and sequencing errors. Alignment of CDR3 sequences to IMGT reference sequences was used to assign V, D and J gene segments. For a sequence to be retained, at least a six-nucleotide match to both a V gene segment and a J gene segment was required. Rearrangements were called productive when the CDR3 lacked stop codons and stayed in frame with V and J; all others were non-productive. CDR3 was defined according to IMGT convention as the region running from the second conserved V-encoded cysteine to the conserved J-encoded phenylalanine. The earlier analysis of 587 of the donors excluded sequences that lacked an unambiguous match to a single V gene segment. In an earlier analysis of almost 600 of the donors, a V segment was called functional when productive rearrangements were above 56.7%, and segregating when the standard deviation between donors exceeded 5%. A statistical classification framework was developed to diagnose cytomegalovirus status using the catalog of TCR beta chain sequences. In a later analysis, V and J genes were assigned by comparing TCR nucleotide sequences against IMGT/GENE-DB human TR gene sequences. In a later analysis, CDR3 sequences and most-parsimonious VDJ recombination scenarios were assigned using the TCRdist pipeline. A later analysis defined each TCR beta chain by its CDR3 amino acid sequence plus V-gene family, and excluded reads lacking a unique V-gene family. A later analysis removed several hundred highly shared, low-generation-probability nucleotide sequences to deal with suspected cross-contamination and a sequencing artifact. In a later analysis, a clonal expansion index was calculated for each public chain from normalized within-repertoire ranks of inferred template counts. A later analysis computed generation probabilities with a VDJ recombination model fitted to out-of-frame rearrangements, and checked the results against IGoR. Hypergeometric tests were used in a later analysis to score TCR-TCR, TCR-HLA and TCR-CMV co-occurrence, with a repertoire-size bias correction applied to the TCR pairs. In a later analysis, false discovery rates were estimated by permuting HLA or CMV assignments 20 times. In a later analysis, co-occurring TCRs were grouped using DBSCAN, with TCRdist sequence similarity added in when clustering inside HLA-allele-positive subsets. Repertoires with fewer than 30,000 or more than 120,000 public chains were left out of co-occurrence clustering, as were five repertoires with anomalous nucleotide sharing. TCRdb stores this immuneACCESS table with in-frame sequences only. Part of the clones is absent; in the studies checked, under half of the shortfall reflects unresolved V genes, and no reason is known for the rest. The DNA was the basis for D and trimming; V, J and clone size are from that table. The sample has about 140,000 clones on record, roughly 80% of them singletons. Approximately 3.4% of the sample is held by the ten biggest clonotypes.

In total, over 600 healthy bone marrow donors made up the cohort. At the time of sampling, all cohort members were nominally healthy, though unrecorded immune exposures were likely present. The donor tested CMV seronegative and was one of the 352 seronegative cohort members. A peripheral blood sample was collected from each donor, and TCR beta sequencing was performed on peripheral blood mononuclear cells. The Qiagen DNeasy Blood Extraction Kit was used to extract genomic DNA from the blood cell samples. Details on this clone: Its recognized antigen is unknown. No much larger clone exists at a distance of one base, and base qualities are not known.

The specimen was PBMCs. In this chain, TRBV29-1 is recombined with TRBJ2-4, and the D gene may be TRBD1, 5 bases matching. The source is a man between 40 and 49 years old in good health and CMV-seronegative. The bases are TGCAGCGTAGGGGCAGGAAACATTCAGTACTTC. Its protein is CSVGAGNIQYF.